What follows describes a single TCR beta chain. Its antigen is currently unknown. Every one of the donors was a Caucasian adult that lived in Nashville, Tennessee. The assay was immunoSEQ multiplex PCR, and TCRdb's table has in-frame clones only and misses some. The sample has about 2.4 million clones; 93% are singletons. Losses at the gene ends were 8 bases for V and 4 bases for J; bases not matched to a gene: 5. The length of the CDR3 is 15 residues. Germline V gene data show CDR1 as MNHNS and CDR2 as SASEGT. These data come from a study of shared clonotypes between healthy human individuals. About the study: Researchers assigned three CD4 naive, three CD4 memory, two CD8 naive and one CD8 memory plate to each donor. Points from the study as a whole: What naive subsets generally showed was a larger estimated richness than memory subsets showed. Naive CD4 clonotype sharing across a few donors was about 5.3%.

The chain joins TRBV6-1 to TRBJ2-5, with TRBD2 identical over 15 bases. The clonotype originates from a man aged 18 to 29 in good health. Some clones in this sample may be carry-over from other donors' samples. The material sequenced was naive CD4+ T cells from PBMCs. As to subset: CD45RA+ positively selected. For the CDR3, the DNA is TGTGCCAGCGGGGGACTAGCGGGAGGTATAGAGACCCAGTACTTC. Residues: CASGGLAGGIETQYF.